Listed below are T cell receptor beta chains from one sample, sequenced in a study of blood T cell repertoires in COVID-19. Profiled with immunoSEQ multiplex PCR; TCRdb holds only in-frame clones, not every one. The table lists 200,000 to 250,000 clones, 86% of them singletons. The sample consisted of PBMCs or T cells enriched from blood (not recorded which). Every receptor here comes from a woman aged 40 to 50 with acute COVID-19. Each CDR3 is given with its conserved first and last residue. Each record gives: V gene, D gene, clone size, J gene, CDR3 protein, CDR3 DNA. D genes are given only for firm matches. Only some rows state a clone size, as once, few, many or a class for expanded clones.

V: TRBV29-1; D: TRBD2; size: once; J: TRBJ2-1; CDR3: CSSYGEGYEQFF; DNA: TGCAGCTCCTACGGGGAGGGCTATGAGCAGTTCTTC
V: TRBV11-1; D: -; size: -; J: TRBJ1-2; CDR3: CASSPRSYGYTF; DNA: TGTGCCAGCAGCCCCCGGTCGTATGGCTACACCTTC
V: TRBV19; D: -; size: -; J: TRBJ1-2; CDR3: CASFEGRNYGYTF; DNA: TGTGCCAGTTTCGAGGGGAGGAACTATGGCTACACCTTC
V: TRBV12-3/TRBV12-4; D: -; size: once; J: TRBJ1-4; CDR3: CASYKPGGEKLFF; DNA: TGTGCCAGCTATAAGCCTGGAGGGGAAAAACTGTTTTTT
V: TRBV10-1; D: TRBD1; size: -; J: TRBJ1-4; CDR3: CASSSLAGGGEKLFF; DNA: TGCGCCAGCAGTTCCTTAGCAGGGGGTGGTGAAAAACTGTTTTTT
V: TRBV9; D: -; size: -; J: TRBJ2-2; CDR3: CASSVGSRGAHRELFF; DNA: TGTGCCAGCAGCGTAGGTAGTCGGGGGGCCCACCGGGAGCTGTTTTTT
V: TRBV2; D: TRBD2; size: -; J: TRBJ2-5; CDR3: CASSRLAGGLETQYF; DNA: TGTGCCAGCAGCAGACTAGCGGGGGGGCTAGAGACCCAGTACTTC
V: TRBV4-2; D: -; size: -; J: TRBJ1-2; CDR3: CASSQARSTLDFYGYTF; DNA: TGTGCCAGCAGCCAAGCTCGATCGACACTGGACTTTTATGGCTACACCTTC
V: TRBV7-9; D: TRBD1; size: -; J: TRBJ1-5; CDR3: CASSYDTGGGNQPQHF; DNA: TGTGCCAGCAGCTATGACACAGGGGGAGGAAATCAGCCCCAGCATTTT
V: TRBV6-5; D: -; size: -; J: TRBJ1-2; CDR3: CASSTERGGYTF; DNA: TGTGCCAGCAGTACCGAAAGAGGAGGCTACACCTTC
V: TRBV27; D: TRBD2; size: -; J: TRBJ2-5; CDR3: CASSKTSGGRETQYF; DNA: TGTGCCAGCAGTAAGACTAGCGGGGGTAGAGAGACCCAGTACTTC
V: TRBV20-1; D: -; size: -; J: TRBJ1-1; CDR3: CSASHRRTPNTEAFF; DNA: TGCAGTGCTAGTCACAGGCGAACCCCGAACACTGAAGCTTTCTTT
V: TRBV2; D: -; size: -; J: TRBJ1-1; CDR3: CASRNPRGAGEAFF; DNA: TGTGCCAGCAGAAACCCACGGGGGGCGGGCGAAGCTTTCTTT
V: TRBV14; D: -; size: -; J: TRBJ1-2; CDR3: CASSQDRNYGYTF; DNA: TGTGCCAGCAGCCAAGACAGGAACTATGGCTACACCTTC
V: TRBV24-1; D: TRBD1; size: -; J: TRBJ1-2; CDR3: CATSDTRDRGGYTF; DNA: TGTGCCACCAGTGATACTCGGGACAGGGGTGGCTACACCTTC
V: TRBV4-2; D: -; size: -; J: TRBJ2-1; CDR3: CASSQDLASSYNEQFF; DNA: TGTGCCAGCAGCCAAGATCTGGCTAGCTCCTACAATGAGCAGTTCTTC
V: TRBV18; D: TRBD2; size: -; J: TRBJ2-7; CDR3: CASSSIAGGPYEQYF; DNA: TGTGCCAGCTCCTCAATAGCGGGAGGCCCCTACGAGCAGTACTTC
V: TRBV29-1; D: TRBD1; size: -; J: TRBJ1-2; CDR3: CSVGTGQGYTF; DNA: TGCAGCGTAGGGACAGGGCAAGGCTACACCTTC
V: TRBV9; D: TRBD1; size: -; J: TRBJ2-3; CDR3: CASSEGDRNTDTQYF; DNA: TGTGCCAGCAGCGAGGGGGACAGAAACACAGATACGCAGTATTTT
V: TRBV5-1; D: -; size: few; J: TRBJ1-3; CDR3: CASSLEQVGSGNTIYF; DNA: TGCGCCAGCAGCTTGGAACAGGTTGGCTCTGGAAACACCATATATTTT